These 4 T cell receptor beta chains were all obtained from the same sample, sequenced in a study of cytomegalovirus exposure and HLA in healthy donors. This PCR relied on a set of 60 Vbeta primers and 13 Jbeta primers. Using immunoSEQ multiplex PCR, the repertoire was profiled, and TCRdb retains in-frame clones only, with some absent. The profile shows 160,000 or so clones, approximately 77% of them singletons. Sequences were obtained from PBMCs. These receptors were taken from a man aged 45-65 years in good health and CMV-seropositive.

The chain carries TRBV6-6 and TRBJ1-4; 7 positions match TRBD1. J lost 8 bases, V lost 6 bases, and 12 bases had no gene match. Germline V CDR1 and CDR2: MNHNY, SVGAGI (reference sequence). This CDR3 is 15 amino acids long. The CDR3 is CASSHEDRVWEKLFF. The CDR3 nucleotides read TGTGCCAGCAGCCACGAAGACAGGGTATGGGAAAAACTGTTTTTT.

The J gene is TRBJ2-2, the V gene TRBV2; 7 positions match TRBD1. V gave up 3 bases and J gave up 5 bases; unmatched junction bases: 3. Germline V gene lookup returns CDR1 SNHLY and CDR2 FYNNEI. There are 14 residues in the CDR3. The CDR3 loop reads CASSEYRGTGELFF. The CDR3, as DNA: TGTGCCAGCAGTGAGTACAGGGGAACCGGGGAGCTGTTTTTT.

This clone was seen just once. This CDR3 is CASSNPGQSGTEAFF. For the CDR3, the DNA is TGTGCCAGCAGCAACCCCGGACAGTCAGGGACTGAAGCTTTCTTT. J is TRBJ1-1 and V is TRBV7-6, with a weak D call TRBD1 (6 bases). This CDR3 contains 15 residues. Trimming pared 5 bases from V and 5 bases from J, leaving 18 bases between. The germline V gene encodes CDR1 SGHVS and CDR2 FNYEAQ. The whole variable domain, remainder taken from reference TRBV7-6 and TRBJ1-1, is GAGVSQSPRYKVTKRGQDVALRCDPISGHVSLYWYRQALGQGPEFLTYFNYEAQQDKSGLPNDRFSAERPEGSISTLTIQRTEQRDSAMYRCASSNPGQSGTEAFFGQGTRLTVV.

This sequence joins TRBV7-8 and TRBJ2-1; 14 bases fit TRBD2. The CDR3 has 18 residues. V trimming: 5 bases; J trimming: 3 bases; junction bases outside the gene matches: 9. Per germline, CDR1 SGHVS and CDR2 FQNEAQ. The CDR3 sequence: CASSPRRTSGGFYNEQFF. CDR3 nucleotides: TGTGCCAGCAGCCCACGACGGACTAGCGGGGGGTTCTACAATGAGCAGTTCTTC.